This T cell receptor (beta chain) came from a study of cytomegalovirus exposure and HLA in healthy donors. Across the whole study: Falling in the Caucasian-associated ancestry cluster were approximately 84% of 350 to 400 genotyped donors.

Comment on this clone: Its antigen is undetermined.

Both 60 Vbeta primers and 13 Jbeta primers went into the PCR. This table comes from immunoSEQ multiplex PCR, and its TCRdb copy is limited to in-frame clones, with some not included. The listing records about 55,000 clones. V lost 0 bases to trimming and J lost 7 bases, with 8 bases between them. CDR1 is GTSNPN, CDR2 SVGIG, per germline (reference sequence). The CDR3 contains 12 residues. Study results and caveats: On later analysis, the bulk of CMV-associated TCR beta chains appeared to be HLA-restricted.

The receptor comes from a man aged 50 or older in good health and CMV-seropositive. The specimen was PBMCs. The chain is built from TRBV30 and TRBJ2-3, with a weak D call TRBD2 (5 bases). CDR3 protein: CAWSVTGYTQYF. The DNA for the CDR3 is TGTGCCTGGAGTGTAACGGGGTATACGCAGTATTTT.